This TCR beta chain was recovered during a study of T cell responses to AZD1222 COVID-19 vaccine. Here immunoSEQ multiplex PCR was the method, and the copy in TCRdb shows in-frame clones only, minus some. The sample has about 160,000 clones, about 93% seen once. CDR1 and CDR2 (germline): SGHTA, FQGTGA. This CDR3 region has 14 residues. The V gene end was trimmed by 5 bases and the J gene end by 8 bases; junction bases not matched to a gene: 7. The V gene is TRBV7-3, the J gene TRBJ2-1; 9 nucleotides line up with TRBD2. The receptor was derived from an adult in good health. The material sequenced was peripheral blood, taken on day 0 of AZD1222 vaccination. Here the CDR3 DNA reads TGTGCCAGCAGCCCGATTAGCGGGAGCCATGAGCAGTTCTTC. This encodes CASSPISGSHEQFF.